This TCR beta chain originates from a study of beta chain features in type 1 diabetes listed by TCRdb under 2018. The study in broad terms: Mean age, gender distribution, total cell number and subset yield did not differ between patients and healthy donors. Across all samples, around 99 million sorted cells were examined, and cell number per subset correlated strongly with RNA yield. The study compared the TCRB repertoires of sorted circulating CD4+ T cell subsets in recently diagnosed type 1 diabetes patients with those in matched healthy donors. Regulatory and stem cell-like memory subsets were isolated from only 8 patients and roughly 8 healthy donors, whereas naive and central memory subsets came from all 30 or so donors.

This clone has a handful of counts. Its antigen is currently not known. A junction boundary mismatches the germline segment, possibly from a read error. The paper as a whole reports these results and caveats: Naive, central memory and regulatory TCRB repertoires appeared to be more alike among patients than among healthy donors. Sequencing cDNA rather than genomic DNA could over-represent highly expressing activated cells, although activation and CD3 levels did not differ between groups. PCR might favor shorter templates, but patient and control samples were amplified and corrected together, so any skew would affect both groups equally. HLA sub-analyses involved small numbers of individuals, so any influence of HLA type on TCRB rearrangement remained unresolved. A moderate but significant shortening of TCRB CDR3 length was observed in type 1 diabetes patients in all four CD4+ subsets. At VDJ recombination sites, patients with type 1 diabetes made fewer insertions and deleted more nucleotides, a pattern implying thymic rearrangement abnormalities.

A single peripheral blood draw of around 120 mL on average was collected from each donor into heparinised tubes. Using a panel that included CD45RO, CCR7, CD25, CD127, CD95 and CD27, naive, central memory, regulatory and stem cell-like memory CD4+ T cells were sorted on a BD FACSAria II. A purity above 98% was achieved for all sorted populations. PBMCs were isolated right away by Lymphoprep density gradient centrifugation and were stained directly, without culture. Samples were stained and sorted in pairs, with one healthy donor and one patient per experiment, so that batch effects were minimized. The entire isolated RNA was reverse transcribed using the High Capacity cDNA Reverse Transcription Kit, and thus expressed TCRB transcripts were sequenced. Deep immunoSEQ sequencing was applied to naive, central memory and regulatory T cell samples, giving an average of about 3.57 million total reads per sample. Sorted cells were lysed in RLT buffer, and RNA was extracted using DNase-treated RNeasy Micro or Mini kits according to cell number. Each cell subset was processed separately to prevent cross-contamination, with patient and healthy donor samples processed together. The immunoSEQ multiplex PCR was used to amplify TCRB sequences from cDNA, generating 87-bp fragments that spanned the CDR3 region. Amplicons were sequenced on the Illumina HiSeq platform. As for the authors' bioinformatics: PCR bias was corrected computationally using synthetic template baselines, and reads within Hamming distance 2 were collapsed, with unmergeable singletons discarded. Reads were aligned against IMGT to assign V, D and J genes, CDR3 length and insertions or deletions at six rearrangement sites. Within each subset, clonotype counts were normalized to sorted cell number, and only after that were true diversity and Gini coefficients computed with the tcR R package. The overlap coefficient, calculated on TCRB nucleotide sequences, was used to quantify repertoire sharing. Out-of-frame TCRB sequences from naive cells were analyzed as a proxy for the pre-selection repertoire. TCRdb retrieved this table from immuneACCESS and kept in-frame rearrangements only. Not all clones are present; in checked studies, unresolved V genes account for under half, and no reason is known for the remainder. V, J and clone size are taken as reported in that table, and D and trimming were inferred from the DNA itself. The sample table records 680,000 or so clones; roughly a sixth of these occur just once. About 0.086% of the sample lies in the top ten.

The CDR3 runs 12 residues from the cysteine to the phenylalanine. The entry retains the CDR3 DNA only, 36 bases that are in frame from base 1. From a lookup of the germline V gene, CDR1 and CDR2 are SGDLS and YYNGEE. This TCR came from a man between 18 and 35 years old in good health. Sequenced input: naive CD4+ T cells from blood. This specimen's cell subset or site label, per the study, means: true naive CD4+ T cells. The chain joins TRBV9 to TRBJ1-1, and TRBD1 matches 8 of the central bases. The CDR3 protein is CASSPRQGRMVF. At the DNA level, the sequence is TGTGCCAGCAGCCCACGACAGGGGAGGATGGTCTTT.